Presented here are 19 T cell receptor beta chains from one specimen sequenced in a study of T cell changes during pregnancy in multiple sclerosis. TCRdb keeps only in-frame clones here, not all; method: immunoSEQ multiplex PCR. The sample records approximately 100,000 clones, roughly 92% being singletons. Sample: peripheral blood, taken after pregnancy. These receptors were taken from a female donor with multiple sclerosis, enrolled in a pregnancy study.

V and J are TRBV11-2 and TRBJ2-7, with TRBD1 matching 9 bases. J gave up 3 bases and V 3 bases, and 6 bases lay outside the gene matches. Per germline, CDR1 SGHAT and CDR2 FQNNGV. There are 15 residues in the CDR3. The CDR3 bases are TGTGCCAGCAGCTTTGGACAGGGGTCCCACTACGAGCAGTACTTC. Residues: CASSFGQGSHYEQYF.

The chain recombines TRBV11-3 with TRBJ2-5, with 8 bases fitting TRBD2. Per the germline V gene, CDR1 is SGHNT and CDR2 is YENEEA. CDR3 length: 17 amino acids. V lost 4 bases to trimming and J lost 0 bases; unmatched junction nucleotides: 10. The CDR3 DNA reads TGTGCCAGCAGCTACCGGGGGGGGGACTCGTACCAAGAGACCCAGTACTTC. Protein sequence: CASSYRGGDSYQETQYF.

In DNA form, the CDR3 reads TGTGCCAGCAGCGCTGGGACTGAAGAGACCCAGTACTTC. This codes for CASSAGTEETQYF. The chain carries TRBV9 and TRBJ2-5, with a weak D call TRBD2 (6 bases). Trimming took 3 bases from V and 3 from J, leaving 9 bases between them. This CDR3 comprises 13 residues. The germline V gene has CDR1 SGDLS and CDR2 YYNGEE.

In DNA, the CDR3 is TGTGCCTGGACAGACCCGGGGTTTTCCTACGAGCAGTACTTC. Translation gives CAWTDPGFSYEQYF. The J gene is TRBJ2-7, the V gene TRBV30; D possibly corresponds to TRBD2 (5 bases). The length of the CDR3 is 14 residues. Germline CDR1 GTSNPN, CDR2 SVGIG (reference sequence). V lost 4 bases and J 1 base, leaving 14 bases between the germline ends.

A word on this clone: Other DNA sequences within the sample encode an identical CDR3. J is TRBJ1-2 and V is TRBV9; D is unclear. Deletions cut 4 bases from V and 11 bases from J, with 15 bases between. Germline CDR1 and CDR2: SGDLS and YYNGEE. The length of the CDR3 is 12 residues. CDR3 nucleotides: TGTGCCAGCAGCTCAGGCGAGGGAGGGTACACCTTC. Protein sequence: CASSSGEGGYTF.

This clone appeared a single time. The V call is TRBV7-8, the J call TRBJ1-3, with 9 nucleotides matching TRBD1. The germline CDR1 and CDR2 sequences are SGHVS and FQNEAQ. CDR3 size: 15 residues. V was pared by 5 bases and J by 4 bases, with 6 bases of the junction left unmatched. The CDR3 DNA follows: TGTGCCAGCAGCCCAAGGGACAGGGCGGGAAACACCATATATTTT. Amino acids: CASSPRDRAGNTIYF. Full variable domain (outside the CDR3, taken from reference TRBV7-8 and TRBJ1-3): GAGVSQSPRYKVAKRGQDVALRCDPISGHVSLFWYQQALGQGPEFLTYFQNEAQLDKSGLPSDRFFAERPEGSVSTLKIQRTQQEDSAVYLCASSPRDRAGNTIYFGEGSWLTVV.

The chain couples TRBV7-6 to TRBJ2-7; possibly TRBD2 for D (6 bases). CDR1 and CDR2 from the germline V gene are SGHVS and FNYEAQ. Trimming cost V 3 bases and J 6 bases, with 12 bases left between them. The CDR3 is made up of 13 amino acids. For the CDR3, the DNA is TGTGCCAGCAGCTTTAGGGAGGAGGGCGAGCAGTACTTC. Its protein is CASSFREEGEQYF.

This clone was observed a few times. The CDR3 loop is CASGRGSMLEQFF. CDR3 bases: TGTGCCAGCGGAAGGGGTTCTATGTTGGAGCAGTTCTTC. This chain joins TRBV7-9 and TRBJ2-1, with D possibly TRBD1 on 5 matching bases. The CDR3 spans 13 residues. Per germline, CDR1 SEHNR and CDR2 FQNEAQ (reference sequence). V lost 8 bases and J 10 bases, leaving 18 bases between the germline ends.

J is TRBJ1-4 and V is TRBV5-6; a weak D match, TRBD1 (6 bases). The ends were cut back, 2 bases at V and 3 bases at J, with 8 bases in the middle. CDR1 and CDR2 (germline): SGHDT, YYEEEE. The CDR3 extends over 14 amino acids. The CDR3 sequence: CASSFWGPNEKLFF. The CDR3 DNA follows: TGTGCCAGCAGCTTCTGGGGGCCTAATGAAAAACTGTTTTTT. Combining the CDR3 with reference TRBV5-6 and TRBJ1-4 gives the whole variable domain DAGVTQSPTHLIKTRGQQVTLRCSPKSGHDTVSWYQQALGQGPQFIFQYYEEEERQRGNFPDRFSGHQFPNYSSELNVNALLLGDSALYLCASSFWGPNEKLFFGSGTQLSVL.

V gene TRBV6-5 combines with J gene TRBJ1-2, with D possibly matching TRBD1 (5 bases). Germline CDR1 and CDR2: MNHEY and SVGAGI. The V end lost 2 bases, the J end lost 8 bases, and 12 bases lay between the germline ends. This CDR3 is 13 amino acids long. The CDR3, as DNA: TGTGCCAGCAGTTACGTCGGGGGGTTCGGCTACACCTTC. This sequence encodes CASSYVGGFGYTF.

The chain couples TRBV5-1 to TRBJ1-2; weak D call: TRBD1 (6 bases). Per germline, CDR1 SGHRS and CDR2 YFSETQ. With 4 bases removed from V and 3 bases from J, the gap between germline ends came to 10 bases. This CDR3 region has 13 residues. The CDR3 nucleotides are TGCGCCAGCAGCCGAGGGGGGGACTATGGCTACACCTTC. Translated, it gives CASSRGGDYGYTF.

The chain links TRBV27 to TRBJ1-1; D perhaps matches TRBD1 (5 bases). Trimming shortened V by 4 bases and J by 10 bases, and 16 bases separated the two germline ends. Germline loops: CDR1 MNHEY, CDR2 SMNVEV (reference sequence). The CDR3 is made up of 13 amino acids. CDR3 in amino acids: CASSSRVMVRAFF. CDR3 sequence (DNA): TGTGCCAGCAGTTCCAGGGTTATGGTTAGAGCTTTCTTT.

V usage is TRBV29-1 and J usage is TRBJ2-1; tentatively, D is TRBD2 (7 bases). Germline V CDR1 and CDR2: SQVTM, ANQGSEA. V lost 4 bases to trimming and J lost 7 bases, with 17 bases between them. This CDR3 has 14 residues. CDR3 region: CSVAATGGVNEQFF. The CDR3 DNA is TGCAGCGTTGCGGCCACGGGGGGCGTAAATGAGCAGTTCTTC.

This clone showed up just once. The chain links TRBV18 to TRBJ2-5, with 10 bases matching TRBD2. V lost 2 bases and J lost 7; bases outside the gene matches: 10. The CDR3 loop spans 16 amino acids. Germline-derived CDR1 and CDR2 are KGHSH and LQKENI. The CDR3: CASSPFLSGGDRTQYF. CDR3 DNA: TGTGCCAGCTCACCATTTCTCAGCGGGGGGGACCGGACCCAGTACTTC.

This clone was picked up one time. CDR3 region: CASSLTTRADNEQYF. In DNA, the CDR3 is TGTGCCAGCAGCCTGACGACTAGAGCTGACAACGAGCAGTACTTC. This chain connects TRBV5-5 to TRBJ2-7; possibly TRBD2 for D (6 bases). Germline V CDR1 and CDR2: SGHKS, YYEKEE (reference sequence). This CDR3 is 15 amino acids long. V was trimmed by 4 bases and J by 5 bases, leaving 19 bases between them. Drawing the rest from reference TRBV5-5 and TRBJ2-7, the complete variable domain is DAGVTQSPTHLIKTRGQQVTLRCSPISGHKSVSWYQQVLGQGPQFIFQYYEKEERGRGNFPDRFSARQFPNYSSELNVNALLLGDSALYLCASSLTTRADNEQYFGPGTRLTVT.

This clone appeared once. The rearrangement links TRBV5-3 to TRBJ2-1; D ambiguous. TRBV5-3 belongs to the ORF category, with a function that is uncertain. The CDR3 sequence is 8 residues long. With 1 base removed from V and 15 bases from J, the gap between germline ends came to 2 bases. The DNA of the CDR3 is TGTGCCAGAAGCTTGCTGTTCTTC. Translation: CARSLLFF.

This clone was counted a single time. DNA for the CDR3: TGTGCCAGCAGCTTTAGCGGGGACCAAGAGACCCAGTACTTC. Translation: CASSFSGDQETQYF. The rearrangement links TRBV11-3 to TRBJ2-5, with TRBD2 matching over 8 bases. V gave up 3 bases and J gave up 0 bases; unmatched junction bases: 0. CDR1 is SGHNT and CDR2 is YENEEA in the germline V gene. This CDR3 has 14 residues.

The chain recombines TRBV18 with TRBJ2-7; D is possibly TRBD1 (5 bases). The CDR3 contains 16 residues. Trimming stripped 6 bases from V and 6 bases from J, with 24 bases between. The germline gives CDR1 KGHSH, CDR2 LQKENI. The CDR3 region is CASSLGLEGVFLEQYF. The CDR3 region has the DNA TGTGCCAGCTCGCTCGGGCTTGAAGGGGTATTTCTCGAGCAGTACTTC.

The chain links TRBV10-3 to TRBJ2-3; 13 nucleotides match TRBD2. With V trimmed by 2 bases and J by 2 bases, 7 bases remained unmatched. The germline CDR1 and CDR2 sequences are ENHRY and SYGVKD. The CDR3 length is 18 residues. The CDR3 sequence: CAISEGLAGADITDTQYF. The CDR3 region has the DNA TGTGCCATCAGTGAGGGACTAGCGGGGGCCGACATCACAGATACGCAGTATTTT.